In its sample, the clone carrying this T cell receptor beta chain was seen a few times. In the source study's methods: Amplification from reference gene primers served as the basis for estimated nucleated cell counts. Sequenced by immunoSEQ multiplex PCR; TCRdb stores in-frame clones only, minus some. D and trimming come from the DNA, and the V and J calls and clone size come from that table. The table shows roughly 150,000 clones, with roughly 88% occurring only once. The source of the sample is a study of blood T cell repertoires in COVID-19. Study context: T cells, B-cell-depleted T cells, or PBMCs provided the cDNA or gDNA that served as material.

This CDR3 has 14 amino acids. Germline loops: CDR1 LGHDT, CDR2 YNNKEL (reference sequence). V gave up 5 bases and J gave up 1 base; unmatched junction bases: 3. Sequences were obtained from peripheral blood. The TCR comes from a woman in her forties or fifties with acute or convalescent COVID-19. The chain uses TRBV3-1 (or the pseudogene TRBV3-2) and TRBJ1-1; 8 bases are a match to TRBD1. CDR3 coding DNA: TGTGCCAGCAGCGCGACAGGGGAGAACACTGAAGCTTTCTTT. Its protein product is CASSATGENTEAFF.